The sequence of this T cell receptor (beta chain) was determined in a study of post-analysis software for immune sequencing data. Study outcomes and limitations: Relative to controls, patients with multiple sclerosis showed significantly lower normalized Chao1 diversity. F measure clustering grouped samples strongly by preparation batch. Patients used about 5 TRBV segments, including TRBV5-6, TRBV5-1 and TRBV20-1, more often than controls.

Germline CDR1 is MNHEY and CDR2 is SVGAGI. The CDR3 contains 14 residues. The J segment lost 4 bases and the V segment lost 6 bases, leaving 8 bases of the junction unmatched. The library was made from cDNA and included unique molecular identifiers. Yield was roughly 500,000 cDNA molecules from around 0.96 to 9.9 million T cells. TCRdb ran MiXCR on the PCR reads and lists one entry per CDR3 protein. The table lists around 770,000 distinct CDR3 sequences, around 46% of them singletons. Concerning this clonotype itself: Its antigen is not known.

The origin of this receptor is a girl aged 10 to 17 with multiple sclerosis. The V gene is TRBV6-5, the J gene TRBJ2-7; 8 bases map to TRBD1. Sequencing was carried out using blood. The CDR3, as DNA: TGTGCCAGCAGGGACTCGGGACAGGCGTACGAGCAGTACTTC. It codes for CASRDSGQAYEQYF.